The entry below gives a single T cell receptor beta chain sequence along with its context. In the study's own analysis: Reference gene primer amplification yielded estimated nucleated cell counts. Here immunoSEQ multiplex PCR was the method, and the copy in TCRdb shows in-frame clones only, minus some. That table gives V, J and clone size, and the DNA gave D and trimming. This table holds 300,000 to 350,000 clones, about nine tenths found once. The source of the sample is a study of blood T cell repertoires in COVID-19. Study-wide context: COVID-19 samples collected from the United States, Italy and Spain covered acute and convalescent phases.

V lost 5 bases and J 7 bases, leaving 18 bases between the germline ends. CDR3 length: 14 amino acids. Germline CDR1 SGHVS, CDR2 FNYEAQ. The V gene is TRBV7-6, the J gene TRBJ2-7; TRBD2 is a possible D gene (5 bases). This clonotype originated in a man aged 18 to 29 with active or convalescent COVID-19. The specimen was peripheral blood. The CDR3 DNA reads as TGTGCCAGCAGCCCTGGACTTGGCCTCTTTGAGCAGTACTTC. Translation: CASSPGLGLFEQYF.